This TCR beta chain originates from a study of T cells in Graves' hyperthyroidism and ophthalmopathy. Study results and caveats: Blood shared most expanded thyroid clonotypes above 0.001.

This clonotype was detected many times. Its target is unknown. Amplified regions were TCR beta CDR3 sequences from RNA transcripts. First-round RT-PCR targeting the TCR CDR3 was performed with the HTBI primer set. TCRdb re-called the multiplex PCR reads through MiXCR, storing one row per CDR3 protein. Among hundreds of thousands of distinct CDR3 sequences listed, around 15% were seen once. This CDR3 spans 14 amino acids. Unmatched junction bases numbered 5, after V lost 4 bases and J lost 6 bases. The germline V gene has CDR1 LGHDT and CDR2 YNNKEL (reference sequence). This sequence joins TRBV3-1 and TRBJ2-1; 8 nucleotides agree with TRBD2. The sequence was obtained from a woman between 18 and 30 years old with Graves' hyperthyroidism. Sequenced input: blood. For the CDR3, the DNA is TGTGCCAGCAGCCCGGGACTAGTTCCCAATGAGCAGTTCTTC. This gives the protein CASSPGLVPNEQFF.